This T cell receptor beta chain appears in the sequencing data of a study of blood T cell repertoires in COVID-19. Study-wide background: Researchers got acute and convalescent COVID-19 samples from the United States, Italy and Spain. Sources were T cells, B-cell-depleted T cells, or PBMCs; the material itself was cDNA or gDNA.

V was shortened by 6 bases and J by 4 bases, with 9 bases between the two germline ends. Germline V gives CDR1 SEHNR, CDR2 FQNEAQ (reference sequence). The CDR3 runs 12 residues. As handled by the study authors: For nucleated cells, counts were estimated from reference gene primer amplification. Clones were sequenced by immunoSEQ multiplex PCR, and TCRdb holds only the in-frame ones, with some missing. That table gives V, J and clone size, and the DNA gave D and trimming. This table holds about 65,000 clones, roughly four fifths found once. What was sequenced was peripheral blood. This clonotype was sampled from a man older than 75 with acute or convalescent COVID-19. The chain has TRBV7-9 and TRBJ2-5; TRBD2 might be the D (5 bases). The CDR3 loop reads CASRTTSETQYF. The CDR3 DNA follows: TGTGCCAGCAGGACTACCTCAGAGACCCAGTACTTC.